Sequencing of this TCR beta chain was carried out in a study of spatial heterogeneity in lung cancer. Study context: Beta-chain sequences were consistently detected more often than alpha-chain sequences. Regarding the study as a whole: Ubiquitous expanded tumor TCRs surfaced in blood more at resection than they did at follow-up.

Unique molecular identifiers, one per molecule, were present on every TCR cDNA molecule. One entry per CDR3 protein, called by TCRdb with MiXCR from the 5' RACE reads. The sample lists about 86,000 distinct CDR3 sequences; around 12% were seen once. This clonotype was seen more than once but under ten times. Antigen specificity is unknown. The time point was: sample taken at primary tumor resection. TCRs were sequenced from unsorted whole RNA of tumor, nontumor lung or PBMC. Samples were donated by 72 untreated early-stage non-small cell lung cancer patients. The germline V gene has CDR1 LGHDT and CDR2 YNNKEL (reference sequence). Trimming removed 2 bases at V and 4 bases at J, with 12 bases between. The CDR3 has 15 residues.

This TCR came from a male donor with early-stage non-small cell lung cancer. This specimen was PBMCs, taken at surgery. This chain uses TRBV3-1 with TRBJ2-1, with D possibly TRBD2 on 5 matching bases. The CDR3 spells CASSQRASYYNEQFF. CDR3 sequence (DNA): TGTGCCAGCAGCCAAAGGGCTAGCTATTACAATGAGCAGTTCTTC.